The 20 T cell receptor beta chains presented below share a single source sample, sequenced in a study of T cell changes during pregnancy in multiple sclerosis. Profiling relied on immunoSEQ multiplex PCR, and the TCRdb table lists in-frame clones only, not all of them. In the table there are approximately 85,000 clones, approximately 93% of which are singletons. The sequencing used peripheral blood, collected in the first trimester of pregnancy. The receptors shown here come from a female donor with multiple sclerosis, enrolled in a pregnancy study.

The chain has TRBV18 and TRBJ2-3; TRBD1 matches at 10 bases. Germline assignment: CDR1 KGHSH and CDR2 LQKENI. The CDR3 totals 15 residues. The J segment lost 5 bases and the V segment lost 0 bases, leaving 2 bases of the junction unmatched. This chain's CDR3 is CASSPPDRGKDTQYF. The CDR3, as DNA: TGTGCCAGCTCACCACCGGACAGGGGGAAAGATACGCAGTATTTT.

This rearrangement joins TRBV5-1 to TRBJ2-3; no clear D gene. There are 12 residues in the CDR3. Germline CDR1 reads SGHRS; CDR2 reads YFSETQ. V dropped 1 base and J dropped 4 bases, with 4 bases sitting between them. The CDR3 DNA follows: TGCGCCAGCAGCTTGTTCGCAGATACGCAGTATTTT. This sequence encodes CASSLFADTQYF.

This clone was counted ten times or more. The CDR3 sequence is CASSPLPGQGSRVSYEQYF. The CDR3 DNA reads as TGTGCCAGCTCACCTCTTCCGGGACAGGGTTCGAGGGTCTCCTACGAGCAGTACTTC. This chain links TRBV18 with TRBJ2-7, with TRBD1 identical over 9 bases. The CDR3 runs 19 residues. The ends lost 3 bases at V and 0 bases at J; junction bases unmatched: 15. The germline CDR1 and CDR2 sequences are KGHSH and LQKENI. Drawing the rest from reference TRBV18 and TRBJ2-7, the complete variable domain is NAGVMQNPRHLVRRRGQEARLRCSPMKGHSHVYWYRQLPEEGLKFMVYLQKENIIDESGMPKERFSAEFPKEGPSILRIQQVVRGDSAAYFCASSPLPGQGSRVSYEQYFGPGTRLTVT.

This clone has just one count. Germline and junction disagree at one end, which may indicate a read error. The V gene is TRBV7-9, the J gene TRBJ2-3, with 8 positions matching TRBD2. Germline CDR1 SEHNR, CDR2 FQNEAQ (reference sequence). CDR3 length equals 14 residues. The CDR3 bases are TGTGCCAGCAGCTCACCCGAAAGGACTAGCTACGTCGTTTTT. Translating it yields CASSSPERTSYVVF.

The chain joins TRBV27 to TRBJ2-2, with D perhaps TRBD2 (5 bases). The germline CDR1 and CDR2 sequences are MNHEY and SMNVEV (reference sequence). Trimming removed 4 bases at V and 11 bases at J, with 14 bases between. The CDR3 is made up of 13 amino acids. The CDR3 loop reads CASSSSRGAELFF. As DNA, the CDR3 is TGTGCCAGCAGTTCTAGCCGGGGAGCTGAGCTGTTTTTT.

The chain links TRBV6-1 to TRBJ2-7; D might be TRBD2 (6 bases). From germline, CDR1 is MNHNS and CDR2 SASEGT. CDR3 length equals 15 residues. V was shortened by 1 base and J by 0 bases, with 10 bases between the two germline ends. CDR3 DNA: TGTGCCAGCAGTGAAGGTGCGGGGCCCTCCTACGAGCAGTACTTC. As protein: CASSEGAGPSYEQYF.

This sequence joins TRBV4-1 and TRBJ2-3, with TRBD1 identical over 8 bases. The V gene end was trimmed by 1 base and the J gene end by 2 bases; junction bases not matched to a gene: 11. This CDR3 has 18 residues. The germline V gene encodes CDR1 MGHRA and CDR2 YSYEKL. The CDR3 DNA reads as TGCGCCAGCAGCCAAGTATCGTTCCGGACAGGGTTCACAGATACGCAGTATTTT. This gives the protein CASSQVSFRTGFTDTQYF.

This clone came up a few times. The rearrangement links TRBV2 to TRBJ1-1; D gene unclear. This CDR3 comprises 14 residues. Per the germline V gene, CDR1 is SNHLY and CDR2 is FYNNEI. V was shortened by 7 bases and J by 0 bases, with 12 bases between the two germline ends. In nucleotides, the CDR3 is TGTGCCAGCACTAAAGGAGGAATGAACACTGAAGCTTTCTTT. It encodes CASTKGGMNTEAFF.

The rearrangement links TRBV15 to TRBJ1-3; D unclear. The CDR3 length is 17 residues. Germline CDR1 is LNHNV and CDR2 is YYDKDF (reference sequence). The ends were cut back, 1 base at V and 0 bases at J, with 13 bases in the middle. The CDR3 DNA is TGTGCCACCAGCAGAGCCACGGGATTCAGCTCTGGAAACACCATATATTTT. Residues: CATSRATGFSSGNTIYF.

The CDR3 sequence: CASSYSQFYTGELFF. In nucleotides, the CDR3 is TGTGCCAGCAGTTATTCGCAGTTCTACACCGGGGAGCTGTTTTTT. The V call is TRBV28, the J call TRBJ2-2; D ambiguous. V was pared by 4 bases and J by 3 bases, with 12 bases between. Per the germline V gene, CDR1 is MDHEN and CDR2 is SYDVKM. The CDR3 extends over 15 amino acids.

The V and J genes are TRBV29-1 and TRBJ2-1; 11 bases line up with TRBD2. V was clipped by 5 bases and J by 9 bases; unmatched bases: 6. Germline V gene lookup returns CDR1 SQVTM and CDR2 ANQGSEA. CDR3 length: 13 residues. In DNA form, the CDR3 reads TGCAGCGTTCAACTAGCGGGAGTGGGTGAGCAGTTCTTC. It is translated as CSVQLAGVGEQFF.

The J gene is TRBJ2-3, the V gene TRBV15; 7 bases fit TRBD2. V dropped 5 bases and J dropped 1; count of bases not matched to a gene: 3. The length of the CDR3 is 14 residues. In germline, CDR1 is LNHNV, CDR2 YYDKDF (reference sequence). CDR3 nucleotide sequence: TGTGCCACCAGCCCGAGCGGGGGCACAGATACGCAGTATTTT. This translates into CATSPSGGTDTQYF.

V and J are TRBV5-1 and TRBJ1-1; D possibly corresponds to TRBD1 (5 bases). Per germline, CDR1 SGHRS and CDR2 YFSETQ. Trimming cost V 3 bases and J 1 base, with 16 bases left between them. CDR3 length: 16 residues. The CDR3 sequence: CASSSRWGGANTEAFF. The DNA for the CDR3 is TGCGCCAGCAGCTCCCGTTGGGGAGGGGCGAACACTGAAGCTTTCTTT.

V is TRBV18 and J is TRBJ1-1; 8 positions agree with TRBD1. This CDR3 comprises 17 residues. From germline, CDR1 is KGHSH and CDR2 LQKENI. The trim removed 0 bases at V and 0 bases at J, leaving 6 bases unmatched. The CDR3: CASSPPRGQGLNTEAFF. As DNA, the CDR3 is TGTGCCAGCTCACCACCGCGCGGACAGGGCTTGAACACTGAAGCTTTCTTT.

The chain employs TRBV7-9 and TRBJ1-1, with 7 bases identical to TRBD1. V shed 5 bases and J 4 bases; nucleotides not matched to a gene: 10. CDR3 length: 15 residues. Germline loops: CDR1 SEHNR, CDR2 FQNEAQ (reference sequence). The DNA of the CDR3 is TGTGCCAGCAGCCGGAGTTCGGGACAGAGCACTGAAGCTTTCTTT. Its translation: CASSRSSGQSTEAFF.

A single count supports this clone. The chain couples TRBV28 to TRBJ1-1; D remains unclear. The V gene lost 3 bases and the J gene lost 1 base, with 6 bases spanning the gap. Germline values: CDR1 MDHEN, CDR2 SYDVKM. The CDR3 consists of 13 residues. DNA of the CDR3: TGTGCCAGCAGTTTCACATCGAACACTGAAGCTTTCTTT. It codes for CASSFTSNTEAFF.

The chain links TRBV6-1 to TRBJ1-3, with TRBD1 as a possible D gene (5 bases). Looked up from germline, CDR1 is MNHNS and CDR2 is SASEGT. The CDR3 is 12 amino acids. V lost 6 bases, J lost 3 bases, and 6 bases lay in between. CDR3: CASRGGGNTIYF. The CDR3 DNA reads TGTGCCAGCAGGGGGGGTGGAAACACCATATATTTT.

The chain has TRBV4-3 and TRBJ1-2; TRBD1 matches 8 bases. CDR3 length equals 15 residues. CDR1 LGHNA and CDR2 YSLEER come from the germline V gene. V lost 4 bases and J lost 4; bases outside the gene matches: 8. The CDR3 loop reads CASSRTGGGPYGYTF. For the CDR3, the DNA is TGCGCCAGCAGCCGAACAGGGGGGGGCCCCTATGGCTACACCTTC.

The J gene is TRBJ2-2, the V gene TRBV4-3; D gene uncertain. The CDR3 runs 12 residues. Trimming took off 3 bases at V and 4 bases at J, with 3 bases between the two ends. Germline lookup yields CDR1 LGHNA and CDR2 YSLEER. Here the CDR3 DNA reads TGCGCCAGCAGCCACGGCACCGGGGAGCTGTTTTTT. Protein sequence: CASSHGTGELFF.

V usage is TRBV5-6 and J usage is TRBJ2-2, with 9 bases lining up with TRBD1. CDR3 length equals 17 residues. The V and J ends lost 0 bases and 3 bases, in that order; junction bases with no gene match: 6. The germline V gene encodes CDR1 SGHDT and CDR2 YYEEEE. The CDR3 coding sequence is TGTGCCAGCAGCTTGGTACAGGGGGCGATTGACACCGGGGAGCTGTTTTTT. It yields the protein CASSLVQGAIDTGELFF.